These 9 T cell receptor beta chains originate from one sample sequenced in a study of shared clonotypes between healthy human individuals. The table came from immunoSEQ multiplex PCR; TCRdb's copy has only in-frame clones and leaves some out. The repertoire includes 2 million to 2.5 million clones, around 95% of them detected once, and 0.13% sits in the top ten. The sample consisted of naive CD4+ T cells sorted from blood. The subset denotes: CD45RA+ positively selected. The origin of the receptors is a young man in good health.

As DNA, the CDR3 is TGCGCCAGCAGCCAAGATGGGGGACTAGCGGGAGTAGAGACCCAGTACTTC. Amino acids: CASSQDGGLAGVETQYF. The chain links TRBV4-3 to TRBJ2-5, with TRBD2 matching over 14 bases. With V trimmed by 0 bases and J by 4 bases, 4 bases remained unmatched. The CDR3 has 17 residues. Germline assignment: CDR1 LGHNA and CDR2 YSLEER.

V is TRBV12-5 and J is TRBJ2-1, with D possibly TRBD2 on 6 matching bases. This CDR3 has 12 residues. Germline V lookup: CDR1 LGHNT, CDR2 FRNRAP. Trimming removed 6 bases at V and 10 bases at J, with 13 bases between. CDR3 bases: TGTGCTAGTGGGGGGAGGAGGGGCGAGCAGTTCTTC. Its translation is CASGGRRGEQFF.

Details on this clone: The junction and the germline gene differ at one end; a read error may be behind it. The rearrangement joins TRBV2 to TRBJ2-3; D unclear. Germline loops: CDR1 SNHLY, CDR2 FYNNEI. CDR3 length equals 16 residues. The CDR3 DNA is TGTGCCGGCAGTGTTCGAGACACACGTAGCACAGATACGCAGTATTTT. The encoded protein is CAGSVRDTRSTDTQYF.

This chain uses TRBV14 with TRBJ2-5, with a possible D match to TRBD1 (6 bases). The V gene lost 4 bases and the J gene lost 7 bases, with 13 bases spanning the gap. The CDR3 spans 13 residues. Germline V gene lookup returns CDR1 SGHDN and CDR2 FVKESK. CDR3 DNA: TGTGCCAGCAGCCGACAGGACCTCGGGACCCAGTACTTC. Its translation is CASSRQDLGTQYF. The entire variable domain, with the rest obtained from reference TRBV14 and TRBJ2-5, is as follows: EAGVTQFPSHSVIEKGQTVTLRCDPISGHDNLYWYRRVMGKEIKFLLHFVKESKQDESGMPNNRFLAERTGGTYSTLKVQPAELEDSGVYFCASSRQDLGTQYFGPGTRLLVL.

As DNA, the CDR3 is TGTGCCAGCAGTGACCACAGGGGAACTAATGAAAAACTGTTTTTT. This gives the protein CASSDHRGTNEKLFF. V and J are TRBV25-1 and TRBJ1-4; 7 bases map to TRBD1. V lost 3 bases and J lost 1; bases outside the gene matches: 2. This CDR3 has 15 amino acids. CDR1 MGHDK and CDR2 SYGVNS come from the germline V gene.

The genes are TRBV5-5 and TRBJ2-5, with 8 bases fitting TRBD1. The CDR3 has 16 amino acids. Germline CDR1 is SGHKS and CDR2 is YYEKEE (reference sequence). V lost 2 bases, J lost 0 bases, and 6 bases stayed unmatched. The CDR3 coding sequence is TGTGCCAGCAGCTTCCAGGGGGCCAGGTACCAAGAGACCCAGTACTTC. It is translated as CASSFQGARYQETQYF.

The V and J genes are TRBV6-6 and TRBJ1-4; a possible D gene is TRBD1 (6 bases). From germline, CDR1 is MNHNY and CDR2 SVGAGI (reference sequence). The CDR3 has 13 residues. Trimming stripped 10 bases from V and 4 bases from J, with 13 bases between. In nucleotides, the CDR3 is TGTGCCACGCGGGGGCAGAGTAATGAAAAACTGTTTTTT. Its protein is CATRGQSNEKLFF.

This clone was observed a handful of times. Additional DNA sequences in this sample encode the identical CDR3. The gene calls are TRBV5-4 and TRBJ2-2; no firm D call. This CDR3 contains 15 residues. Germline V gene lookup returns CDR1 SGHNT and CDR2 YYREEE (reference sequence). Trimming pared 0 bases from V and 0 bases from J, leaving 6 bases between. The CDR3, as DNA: TGTGCCAGCAGCTTGGCCGGGTCGAACACCGGGGAGCTGTTTTTT. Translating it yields CASSLAGSNTGELFF.

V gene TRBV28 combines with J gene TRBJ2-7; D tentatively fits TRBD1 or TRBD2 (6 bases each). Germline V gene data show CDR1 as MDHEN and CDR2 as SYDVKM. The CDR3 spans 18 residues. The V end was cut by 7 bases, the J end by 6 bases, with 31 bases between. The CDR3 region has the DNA TGTGCCAGCACCCCACTCTTACACAGGGACGGGGGCCCCCTCGAGCAGTACTTC. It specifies CASTPLLHRDGGPLEQYF.